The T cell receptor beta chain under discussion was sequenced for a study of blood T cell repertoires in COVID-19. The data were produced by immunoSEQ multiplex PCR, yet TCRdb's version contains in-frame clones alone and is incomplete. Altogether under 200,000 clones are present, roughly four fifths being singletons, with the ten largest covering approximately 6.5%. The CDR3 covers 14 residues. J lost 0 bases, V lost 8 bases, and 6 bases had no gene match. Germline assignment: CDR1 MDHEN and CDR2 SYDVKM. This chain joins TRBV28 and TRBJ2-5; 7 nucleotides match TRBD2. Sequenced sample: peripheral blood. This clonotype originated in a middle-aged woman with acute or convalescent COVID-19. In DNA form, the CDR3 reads TGTGCCAGCTATCCGGGGGGAGACCAAGAGACCCAGTACTTC. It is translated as CASYPGGDQETQYF.